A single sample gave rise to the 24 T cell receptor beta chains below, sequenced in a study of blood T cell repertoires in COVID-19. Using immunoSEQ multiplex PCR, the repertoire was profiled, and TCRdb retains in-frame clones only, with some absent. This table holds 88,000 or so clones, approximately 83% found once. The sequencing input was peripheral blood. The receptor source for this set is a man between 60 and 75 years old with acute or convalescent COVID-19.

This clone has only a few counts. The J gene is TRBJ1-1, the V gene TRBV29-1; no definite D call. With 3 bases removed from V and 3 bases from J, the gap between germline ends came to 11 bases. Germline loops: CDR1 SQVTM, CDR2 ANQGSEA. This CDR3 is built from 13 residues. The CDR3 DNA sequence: TGCAGCGTTGAGGACGTGAGGGACACTGAAGCTTTCTTT. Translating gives CSVEDVRDTEAFF.

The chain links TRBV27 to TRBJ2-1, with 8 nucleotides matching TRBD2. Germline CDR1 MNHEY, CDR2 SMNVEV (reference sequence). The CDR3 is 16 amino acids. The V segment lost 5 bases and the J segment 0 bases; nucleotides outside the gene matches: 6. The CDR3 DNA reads TGTGCCAGCAGTCTCAGGACTAGCTACTCCTACAATGAGCAGTTCTTC. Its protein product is CASSLRTSYSYNEQFF.

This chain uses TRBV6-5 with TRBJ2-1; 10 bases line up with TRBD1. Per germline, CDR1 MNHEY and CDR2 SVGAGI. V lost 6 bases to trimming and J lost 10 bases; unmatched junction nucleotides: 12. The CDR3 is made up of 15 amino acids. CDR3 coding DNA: TGTGCCAGCAGACTAGAATGGGGGACAGGGGAAGAGCAGTTCTTC. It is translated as CASRLEWGTGEEQFF.

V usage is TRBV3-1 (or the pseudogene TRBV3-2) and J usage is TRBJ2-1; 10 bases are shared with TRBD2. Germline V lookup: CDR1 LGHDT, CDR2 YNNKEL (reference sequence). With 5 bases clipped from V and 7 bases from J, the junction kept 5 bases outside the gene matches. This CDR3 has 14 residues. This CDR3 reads CASSSAGGPNEQFF. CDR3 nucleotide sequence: TGTGCCAGCAGCTCAGCGGGAGGGCCGAATGAGCAGTTCTTC.

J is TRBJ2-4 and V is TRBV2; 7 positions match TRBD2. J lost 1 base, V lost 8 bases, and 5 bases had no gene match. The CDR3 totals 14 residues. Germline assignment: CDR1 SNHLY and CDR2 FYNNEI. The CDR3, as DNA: TGTGCCAGCTGTTGGGGGGGGGCCAAAAACATTCAGTACTTC. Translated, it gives CASCWGGAKNIQYF.

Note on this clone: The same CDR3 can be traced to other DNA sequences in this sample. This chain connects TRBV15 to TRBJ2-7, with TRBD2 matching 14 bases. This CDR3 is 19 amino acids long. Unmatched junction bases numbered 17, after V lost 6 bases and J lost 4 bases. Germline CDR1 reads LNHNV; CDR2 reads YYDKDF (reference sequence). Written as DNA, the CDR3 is TGTGCCACCAGGAAAACCGCAGGACTAGCGGGGGGACGACTGTACGAGCAGTACTTC. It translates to CATRKTAGLAGGRLYEQYF.

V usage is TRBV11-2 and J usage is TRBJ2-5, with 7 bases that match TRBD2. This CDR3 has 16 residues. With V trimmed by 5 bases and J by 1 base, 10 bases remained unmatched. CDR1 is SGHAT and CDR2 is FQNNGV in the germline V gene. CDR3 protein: CASSPGEAGLQETQYF. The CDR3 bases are TGTGCCAGCAGCCCCGGAGAAGCGGGACTCCAAGAGACCCAGTACTTC.

The CDR3: CASSSGGATLREETQYF. CDR3 bases: TGTGCCAGCAGCTCCGGAGGAGCGACCCTCAGAGAAGAGACCCAGTACTTC. The J gene is TRBJ2-5, the V gene TRBV9; D might be TRBD2 (5 bases). From germline, CDR1 is SGDLS and CDR2 YYNGEE. The CDR3 consists of 17 residues. Trimming removed 4 bases from V and 3 bases from J, with 22 bases in between.

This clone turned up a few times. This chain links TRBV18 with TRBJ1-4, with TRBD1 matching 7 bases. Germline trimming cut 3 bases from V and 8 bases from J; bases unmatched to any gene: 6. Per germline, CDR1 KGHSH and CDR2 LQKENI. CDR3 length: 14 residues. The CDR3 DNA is TGTGCCAGCTCACCGACAGGGCGGGACGAAAAACTGTTTTTT. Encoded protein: CASSPTGRDEKLFF.

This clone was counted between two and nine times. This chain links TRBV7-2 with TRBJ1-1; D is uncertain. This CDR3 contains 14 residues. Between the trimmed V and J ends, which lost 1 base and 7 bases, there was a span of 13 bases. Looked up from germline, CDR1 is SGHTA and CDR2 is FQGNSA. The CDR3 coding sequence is TGTGCCAGCAGCTTAGAATCCCGAGGAGGTGAAGCTTTCTTT. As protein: CASSLESRGGEAFF.

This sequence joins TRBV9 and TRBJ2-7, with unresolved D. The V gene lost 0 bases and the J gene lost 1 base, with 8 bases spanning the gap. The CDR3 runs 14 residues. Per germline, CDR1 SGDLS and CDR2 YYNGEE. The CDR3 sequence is CASSVGTQSYEQYF. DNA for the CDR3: TGTGCCAGCAGCGTAGGTACACAATCCTACGAGCAGTACTTC.

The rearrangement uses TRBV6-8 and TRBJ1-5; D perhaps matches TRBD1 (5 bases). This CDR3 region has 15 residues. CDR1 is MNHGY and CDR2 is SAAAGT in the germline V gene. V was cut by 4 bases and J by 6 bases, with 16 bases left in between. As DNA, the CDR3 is TGTGCCAGCAGTTTCCAAAGACAGTATAGTCAGCCCCAGCATTTT. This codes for CASSFQRQYSQPQHF.

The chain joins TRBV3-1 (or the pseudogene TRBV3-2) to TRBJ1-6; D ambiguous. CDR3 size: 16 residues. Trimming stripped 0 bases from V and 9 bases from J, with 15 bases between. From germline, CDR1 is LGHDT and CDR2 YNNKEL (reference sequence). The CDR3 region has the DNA TGTGCCAGCAGCCAAGAACTCCTTATCATCGGTTCACCCCTCCACTTT. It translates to CASSQELLIIGSPLHF.

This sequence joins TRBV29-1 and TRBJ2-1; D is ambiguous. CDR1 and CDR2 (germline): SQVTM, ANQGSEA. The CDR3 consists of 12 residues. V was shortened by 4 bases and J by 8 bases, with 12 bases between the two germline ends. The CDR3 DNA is TGCAGCGTTGGGGTCAGGTTCTATGAGCAGTTCTTC. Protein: CSVGVRFYEQFF.

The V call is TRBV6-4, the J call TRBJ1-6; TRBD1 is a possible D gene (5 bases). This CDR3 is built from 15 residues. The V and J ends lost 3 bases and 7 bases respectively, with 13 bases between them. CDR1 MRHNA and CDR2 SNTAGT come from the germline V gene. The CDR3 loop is CASSEGQGGNSPLHF. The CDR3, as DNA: TGTGCCAGCAGTGAAGGTCAGGGTGGGAATTCACCCCTCCACTTT.

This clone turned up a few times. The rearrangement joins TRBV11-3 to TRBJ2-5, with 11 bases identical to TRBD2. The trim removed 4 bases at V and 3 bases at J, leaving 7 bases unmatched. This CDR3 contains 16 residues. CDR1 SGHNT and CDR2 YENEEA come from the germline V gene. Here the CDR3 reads CASSSRLAGSEETQYF. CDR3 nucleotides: TGTGCCAGCAGCTCCAGACTAGCGGGGTCTGAAGAGACCCAGTACTTC.

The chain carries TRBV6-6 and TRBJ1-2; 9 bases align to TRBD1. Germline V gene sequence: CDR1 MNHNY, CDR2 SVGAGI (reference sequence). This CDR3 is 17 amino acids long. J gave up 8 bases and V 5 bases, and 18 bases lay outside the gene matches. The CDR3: CASSPPSGQGDLGGYTF. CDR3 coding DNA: TGTGCCAGCAGTCCCCCATCGGGACAGGGCGATCTTGGGGGCTACACCTTC.

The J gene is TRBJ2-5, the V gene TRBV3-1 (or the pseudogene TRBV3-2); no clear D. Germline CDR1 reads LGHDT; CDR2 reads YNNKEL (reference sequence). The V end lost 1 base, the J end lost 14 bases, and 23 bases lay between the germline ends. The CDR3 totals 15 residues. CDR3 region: CASSQGFSQVGQKYF. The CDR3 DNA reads TGTGCCAGCAGCCAAGGGTTCTCTCAGGTGGGCCAAAAATACTTC.

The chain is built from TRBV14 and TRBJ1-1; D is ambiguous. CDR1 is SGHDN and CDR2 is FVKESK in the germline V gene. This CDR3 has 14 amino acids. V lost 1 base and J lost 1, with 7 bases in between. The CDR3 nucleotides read TGTGCCAGCAGCCAAGTACGAGGGAACACTGAAGCTTTCTTT. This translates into CASSQVRGNTEAFF. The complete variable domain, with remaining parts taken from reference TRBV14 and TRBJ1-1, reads EAGVTQFPSHSVIEKGQTVTLRCDPISGHDNLYWYRRVMGKEIKFLLHFVKESKQDESGMPNNRFLAERTGGTYSTLKVQPAELEDSGVYFCASSQVRGNTEAFFGQGTRLTVV.

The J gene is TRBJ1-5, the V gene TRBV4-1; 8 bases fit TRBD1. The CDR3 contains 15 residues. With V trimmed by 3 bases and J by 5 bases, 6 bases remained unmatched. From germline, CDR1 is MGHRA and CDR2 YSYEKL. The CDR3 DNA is TGCGCCAGCAGCCAGGGCCCGACAGGGGATCAGCCCCAGCATTTT. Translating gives CASSQGPTGDQPQHF.

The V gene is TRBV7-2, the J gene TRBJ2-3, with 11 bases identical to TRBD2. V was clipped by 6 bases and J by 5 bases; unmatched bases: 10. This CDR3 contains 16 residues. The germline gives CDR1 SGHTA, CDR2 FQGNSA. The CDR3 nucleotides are TGTGCCAGCAGTGCCGTTAGCGGGGGGGTTGGAGATACGCAGTATTTT. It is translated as CASSAVSGGVGDTQYF.

This CDR3 reads CASSRTASNYGYTF. The CDR3 DNA follows: TGTGCCAGCAGTAGGACAGCTTCTAACTATGGCTACACCTTC. The rearrangement links TRBV6-5 to TRBJ1-2, with D possibly matching TRBD1 (6 bases). CDR1 and CDR2 from the germline V gene are MNHEY and SVGAGI. The CDR3 spans 14 residues. Trimming shortened V by 5 bases and J by 0 bases, and 10 bases separated the two germline ends.

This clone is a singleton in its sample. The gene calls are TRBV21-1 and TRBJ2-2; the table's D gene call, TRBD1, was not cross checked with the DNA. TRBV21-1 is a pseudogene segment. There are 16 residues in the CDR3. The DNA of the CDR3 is TGTGCCAGCAGCCCTCGAGGGGGAACGAACACCGGGGAGCTGTTTTTT. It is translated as CASSPRGGTNTGELFF.

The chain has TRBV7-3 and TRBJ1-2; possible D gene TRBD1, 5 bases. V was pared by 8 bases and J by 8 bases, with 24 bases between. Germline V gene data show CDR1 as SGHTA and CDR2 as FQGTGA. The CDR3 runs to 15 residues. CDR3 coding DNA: TGTGCCAGCGGCTCCACCGGGACTCCATCCGGAGGCTACACCTTC. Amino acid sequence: CASGSTGTPSGGYTF.